The 19 T cell receptor beta chains presented below share a single source sample, sequenced in a study of blood T cell repertoires in COVID-19. This table comes from immunoSEQ multiplex PCR, and its TCRdb copy is limited to in-frame clones, with some not included. The table shows around 170,000 clones, with about 80% occurring only once. Sequencing input: PBMCs or T cells enriched from blood (not recorded which). All receptors come from a man in his sixties who had been exposed to COVID-19.

This clone was counted between two and nine times. The chain couples TRBV15 to TRBJ1-6, with a tentative D call TRBD1 (6 bases). The germline V gene encodes CDR1 LNHNV and CDR2 YYDKDF (reference sequence). There are 15 residues in the CDR3. V shed 0 bases and J shed 10 bases, with 13 bases lying between them. CDR3 coding DNA: TGTGCCACCAGCAGAGAGGCCCAGGGGAGCTCACCCCTCCACTTT. As protein: CATSREAQGSSPLHF.

This clone occurred a few times. This chain uses TRBV19 with TRBJ2-7, with D perhaps TRBD1 (6 bases). Trimming stripped 4 bases from V and 5 bases from J, with 15 bases between. There are 14 residues in the CDR3. CDR1 and CDR2 from the germline V gene are LNHDA and SQIVND (reference sequence). The CDR3 spells CASSTHRAPDEQYF. The CDR3 nucleotides are TGTGCCAGTAGTACCCACAGGGCCCCCGACGAGCAGTACTTC.

This chain uses TRBV7-2 with TRBJ2-2; 8 bases fit TRBD2. The V segment lost 5 bases and the J segment 6 bases; nucleotides outside the gene matches: 2. The CDR3 loop spans 13 amino acids. CDR1 SGHTA and CDR2 FQGNSA come from the germline V gene. CDR3 in amino acids: CASSTGLAGELFF. CDR3 DNA: TGTGCCAGCAGCACGGGACTAGCCGGGGAGCTGTTTTTT. The full variable domain, with the rest looked up from reference TRBV7-2 and TRBJ2-2, is GAGVSQSPSNKVTEKGKDVELRCDPISGHTALYWYRQSLGQGLEFLIYFQGNSAPDKSGLPSDRFSAERTGGSVSTLTIQRTQQEDSAVYLCASSTGLAGELFFGEGSRLTVL.

The rearrangement uses TRBV9 and TRBJ1-1; TRBD1 might be the D (6 bases). The CDR3 length is 14 residues. Germline V lookup: CDR1 SGDLS, CDR2 YYNGEE. Trimming stripped 4 bases from V and 6 bases from J, with 16 bases between. CDR3 loop: CASSQRGREAEAFF. The DNA for the CDR3 is TGTGCCAGCAGCCAAAGGGGGAGAGAAGCTGAAGCTTTCTTT. The entire variable domain, with the rest obtained from reference TRBV9 and TRBJ1-1, is as follows: DSGVTQTPKHLITATGQRVTLRCSPRSGDLSVYWYQQSLDQGLQFLIQYYNGEERAKGNILERFSAQQFPDLHSELNLSSLELGDSALYFCASSQRGREAEAFFGQGTRLTVV.

Here the CDR3 DNA reads TGTGCCAGCTCACCGCCGCGCATAGCGGGAGTCTTCGAGCAGTACTTC. Its protein is CASSPPRIAGVFEQYF. The gene calls are TRBV18 and TRBJ2-7; 9 nucleotides align to TRBD2. The V gene's germline CDR1 is KGHSH and CDR2 LQKENI. Trimming removed 3 bases from V and 6 bases from J; junction bases left unmatched: 12. CDR3 length: 16 amino acids.

V gene TRBV7-9 combines with J gene TRBJ1-4; TRBD1 might be the D (5 bases). The CDR3 has 16 amino acids. Germline loops: CDR1 SEHNR, CDR2 FQNEAQ (reference sequence). Trimming shortened V by 2 bases and J by 4 bases, and 14 bases separated the two germline ends. In DNA form, the CDR3 reads TGTGCCAGCAGCTTAAGAGCTAATAGGGGTAATGAAAAACTGTTTTTT. Translated, it gives CASSLRANRGNEKLFF.

V is TRBV4-3 and J is TRBJ1-3; TRBD1 aligns across 11 bases. The CDR3 covers 16 residues. CDR1 and CDR2 from the germline V gene are LGHNA and YSLEER. V shed 3 bases, J shed 2 bases, and the junction held 3 bases outside the gene matches. CDR3 DNA: TGCGCCAGCAGCCATGGACAGGGGGCTCCTGGAAACACCATATATTTT. Translating it yields CASSHGQGAPGNTIYF.

The V gene is TRBV5-4, the J gene TRBJ2-1, with a tentative D call TRBD2 (6 bases). The CDR3 extends over 14 amino acids. V lost 4 bases and J lost 7, with 15 bases in between. Germline V lookup: CDR1 SGHNT, CDR2 YYREEE (reference sequence). The CDR3 DNA is TGTGCCAGCAGCGCCACCGGGAGCGAGAATGAGCAGTTCTTC. This encodes CASSATGSENEQFF.

In DNA, the CDR3 is TGTGCCAGCAGTGAATCCCGGTATGGCTACACCTTC. Protein sequence: CASSESRYGYTF. The V call is TRBV25-1, the J call TRBJ1-2; D not resolved. The CDR3 extends over 12 amino acids. The V gene lost 1 base and the J gene lost 5 bases, with 5 bases spanning the gap. Germline assignment: CDR1 MGHDK and CDR2 SYGVNS.

The chain uses TRBV5-1 and TRBJ2-4, with D possibly being TRBD2 (6 bases). The CDR3 runs 17 residues. The V gene's germline CDR1 is SGHRS and CDR2 YFSETQ. Trimming cost V 0 bases and J 0 bases, with 13 bases left between them. The CDR3 loop reads CASSLGAGGLAKNIQYF. DNA for the CDR3: TGCGCCAGCAGCTTGGGTGCCGGGGGTCTAGCCAAAAACATTCAGTACTTC.

The CDR3 DNA reads TGTGCCAGCAGCCTGACGGCCGTGAGGCGAAAACTGTTTTTT. Amino acid sequence: CASSLTAVRRKLFF. The chain has TRBV14 and TRBJ1-4, with D hard to call. Per the germline V gene, CDR1 is SGHDN and CDR2 is FVKESK. The CDR3 is 14 amino acids. V dropped 4 bases and J dropped 10 bases, with 16 bases sitting between them. Supplemented by reference TRBV14 and TRBJ1-4, the full variable domain reads EAGVTQFPSHSVIEKGQTVTLRCDPISGHDNLYWYRRVMGKEIKFLLHFVKESKQDESGMPNNRFLAERTGGTYSTLKVQPAELEDSGVYFCASSLTAVRRKLFFGSGTQLSVL.

V is TRBV7-3 and J is TRBJ2-5; D unresolved. Trimming removed 5 bases from V and 9 bases from J, with 16 bases in between. The CDR3 extends over 13 amino acids. CDR1 and CDR2 (germline): SGHTA, FQGTGA. Written as DNA, the CDR3 is TGTGCCAGCAGCGCCCAGACCGGAGTAGCCCAGTACTTC. This sequence encodes CASSAQTGVAQYF.

The genes are TRBV5-1 and TRBJ2-5; 7 bases line up with TRBD2. CDR1 and CDR2 (germline): SGHRS, YFSETQ. Losses at the gene ends were 3 bases for V and 1 base for J; bases not matched to a gene: 6. The CDR3 is 15 residues long. The chain's CDR3 is CASSWGGSLQETQYF. The CDR3 region has the DNA TGCGCCAGCAGCTGGGGCGGGAGCCTCCAAGAGACCCAGTACTTC.

This clone was recorded at least ten times. The chain uses TRBV28 and TRBJ1-5; D not certain. Trimming took 8 bases from V and 2 from J, leaving 10 bases between them. The CDR3 is 13 amino acids. The germline gives CDR1 MDHEN, CDR2 SYDVKM. The CDR3 region is CASGLIGNQPQHF. The CDR3, as DNA: TGTGCCAGCGGACTAATTGGCAATCAGCCCCAGCATTTT.

The chain recombines TRBV18 with TRBJ1-1; TRBD1 agrees at 7 bases. Germline values: CDR1 KGHSH, CDR2 LQKENI. The CDR3 sequence is 13 residues long. Trimming took 3 bases from V and 5 from J; bases not matched to a gene: 3. The CDR3, as DNA: TGTGCCAGCTCACCGGGACAGATTACTGAAGCTTTCTTT. Amino acids: CASSPGQITEAFF.

In its sample, this clone was seen a few times. This chain connects TRBV7-3 to TRBJ1-3, with no clear D. V lost 5 bases, J lost 4 bases, and 18 bases lay in between. The CDR3 totals 16 residues. Germline V CDR1 and CDR2: SGHTA, FQGTGA. This CDR3 reads CASSPEVGVAGNTIYF. The CDR3 DNA reads as TGTGCCAGCAGCCCAGAGGTCGGGGTGGCCGGAAACACCATATATTTT.

The genes are TRBV2 and TRBJ2-1; 8 positions agree with TRBD1. J was trimmed by 9 bases and V by 1 base; bases with no gene match: 8. This CDR3 has 15 amino acids. Germline lookup yields CDR1 SNHLY and CDR2 FYNNEI. The CDR3 sequence is CASSEVRQGYGEQFF. The CDR3 DNA sequence: TGTGCCAGCAGTGAAGTTAGACAGGGGTATGGTGAGCAGTTCTTC.

This chain joins TRBV7-3 and TRBJ2-2, with TRBD2 matching 13 bases. The junction had 1 base not matched to a gene; V was cut back by 4 bases and J by 5 bases. CDR1 is SGHTA, CDR2 FQGTGA, per germline. The CDR3 covers 15 residues. The CDR3 is CASSSTSGRTGELFF. The CDR3 coding sequence is TGTGCCAGCAGCTCGACTAGCGGGAGGACCGGGGAGCTGTTTTTT. The variable domain in full, with the rest retrieved from reference TRBV7-3 and TRBJ2-2, is GAGVSQTPSNKVTEKGKYVELRCDPISGHTALYWYRQSLGQGPEFLIYFQGTGAADDSGLPNDRFFAVRPEGSVSTLKIQRTERGDSAVYLCASSSTSGRTGELFFGEGSRLTVL.

In DNA form, the CDR3 reads TGCGCCAGCAGCTTGGCAGGGCCAGGTAATTCACCCCTCCACTTT. Translated, it gives CASSLAGPGNSPLHF. The chain carries TRBV5-1 and TRBJ1-6, with D perhaps TRBD1 (5 bases). The length of the CDR3 is 15 residues. V lost 0 bases to trimming and J lost 6 bases, with 10 bases between them. Germline loops: CDR1 SGHRS, CDR2 YFSETQ.